This T cell receptor beta chain was documented in a study of blood T cells in healthy people across ages. Study-level results: Per-million-T-cell TCR beta diversity fell roughly linearly with age. CMV status of donors was not determined, possibly confounding expanded clonotype changes.

This clonotype was counted between two and nine times. Its specificity is unknown. Through a sample-barcoded 5' primer and a J-beta primer mix, a second PCR was run for about 6 to 11 cycles. The template-switch adaptor was a 5' adaptor with 12 random nucleotides. It tagged each cDNA molecule. TCRdb reprocessed the 5' RACE reads with MiXCR, giving one entry per CDR3 protein. Of 630,000 or so distinct CDR3 sequences in the sample, approximately 30% were seen once. This CDR3 is 15 amino acids long. The germline CDR1 and CDR2 sequences are MNHNS and SASEGT. Trimming pared 4 bases from V and 2 bases from J, leaving 14 bases between.

This chain joins TRBV6-1 and TRBJ1-1, with D possibly matching TRBD1 (6 bases). The TCR sequence derives from an elderly woman in good health. Input material: blood. The CDR3 nucleotides are TGTGCCAGCAGTGGGCAGGGGACCGCCAACACTGAAGCTTTCTTT. This gives the protein CASSGQGTANTEAFF.